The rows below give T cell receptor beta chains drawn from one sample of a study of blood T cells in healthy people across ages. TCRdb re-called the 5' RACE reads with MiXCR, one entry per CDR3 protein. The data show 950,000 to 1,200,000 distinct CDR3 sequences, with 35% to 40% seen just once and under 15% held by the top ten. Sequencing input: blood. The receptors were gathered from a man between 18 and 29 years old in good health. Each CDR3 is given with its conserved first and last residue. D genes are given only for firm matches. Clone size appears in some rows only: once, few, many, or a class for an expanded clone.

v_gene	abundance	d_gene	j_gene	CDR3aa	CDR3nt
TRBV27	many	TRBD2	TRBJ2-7	CASSLAGGSYNEQYF	TGTGCCAGCAGTTTAGCGGGGGGCTCCTACAATGAGCAGTACTTC
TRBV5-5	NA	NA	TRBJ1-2	CASTADGGTNYGYTF	TGTGCCAGCACTGCTGACGGGGGGACTAACTATGGCTACACCTTC
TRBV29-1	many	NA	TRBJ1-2	CSVGGGDYGYTF	TGCAGCGTTGGTGGAGGGGATTATGGCTACACCTTC
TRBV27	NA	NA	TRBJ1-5	CASRQPNQPQHF	TGTGCCAGTCGACAGCCGAATCAGCCCCAGCATTTT
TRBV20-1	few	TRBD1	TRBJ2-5	CSALGQGAEETQYF	TGCAGTGCTCTTGGACAGGGGGCTGAAGAGACCCAGTACTTC
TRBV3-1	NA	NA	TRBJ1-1	CASSQITANTEAFF	TGTGCCAGCAGCCAGATAACAGCGAACACTGAAGCTTTCTTT
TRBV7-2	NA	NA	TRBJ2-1	CASSLDVGEQFF	TGTGCCAGCAGCTTAGATGTAGGGGAGCAGTTCTTC
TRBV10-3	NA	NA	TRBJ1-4	CAISGKEKEELFF	TGTGCCATCAGCGGAAAAGAGAAGGAGGAACTGTTTTTT
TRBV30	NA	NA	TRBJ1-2	CAWSVHLVYYGYTF	TGTGCCTGGAGTGTACATTTAGTTTACTATGGCTACACCTTC
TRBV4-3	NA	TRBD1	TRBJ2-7	CASSQDLGQVYEQYF	TGCGCCAGCAGCCAAGACCTGGGACAGGTCTACGAGCAGTACTTC
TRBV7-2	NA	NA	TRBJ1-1	CASRADLNTGAFF	TGTGCCAGTAGGGCGGATTTGAACACTGGAGCTTTCTTT
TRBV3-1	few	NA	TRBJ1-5	CASSQMGDQPQHF	TGTGCCAGCAGCCAAATGGGGGATCAGCCCCAGCATTTT
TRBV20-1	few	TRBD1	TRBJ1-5	CSVSRGDQPQHF	TGCAGTGTTAGCAGGGGGGATCAGCCCCAGCATTTT
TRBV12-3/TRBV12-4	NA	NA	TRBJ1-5	CASSLSAGPQPQHF	TGTGCCAGCAGTTTATCGGCAGGGCCGCAGCCCCAGCATTTT
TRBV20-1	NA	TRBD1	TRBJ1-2	CSARIPGGDGYTF	TGCAGTGCTAGAATTCCAGGGGGAGATGGCTACACCTTC
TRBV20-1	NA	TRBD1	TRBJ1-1	CSARETGLGTEAFF	TGCAGTGCTAGAGAGACAGGGTTAGGAACTGAAGCTTTCTTT
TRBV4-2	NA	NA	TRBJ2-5	CASSQGRPDGETQYF	TGTGCCAGCAGCCAAGGCAGGCCTGATGGGGAGACCCAGTACTTC
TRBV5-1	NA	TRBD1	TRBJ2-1	CASSLAGGNSYNEQFF	TGCGCCAGCAGCTTGGCAGGGGGAAACTCCTACAATGAGCAGTTCTTC
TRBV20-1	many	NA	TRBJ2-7	CSATHTEGDQYEQYF	TGCAGTGCAACCCATACGGAGGGAGATCAGTACGAGCAGTACTTC
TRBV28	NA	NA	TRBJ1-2	CASSTPPLTSPTGPNGYTF	TGTGCCAGCAGTACTCCCCCTCTGACTTCCCCGACAGGACCTAATGGCTACACCTTC
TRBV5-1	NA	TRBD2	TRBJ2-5	CASSLTTRGVTQETQYF	TGCGCCAGCAGCTTGACGACGCGGGGGGTAACCCAAGAGACCCAGTACTTC
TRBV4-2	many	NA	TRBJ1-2	CASSQDGSYGYTF	TGCGCCAGCAGCCAAGATGGCAGCTATGGCTACACCTTC
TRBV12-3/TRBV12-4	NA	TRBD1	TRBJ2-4	CASSLRLSGTGGLYF	TGTGCCAGCAGTTTAAGGTTGTCGGGGACAGGGGGCTTGTACTTC
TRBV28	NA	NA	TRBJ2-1	CASRRSYQQHNEQFF	TGTGCCAGCAGACGCTCATACCAGCAACACAATGAGCAGTTCTTC
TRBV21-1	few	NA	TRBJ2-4	CASSLRGLGLDKNIQYF	TGTGCCAGCAGCCTCAGGGGCCTGGGCCTAGACAAAAACATTCAGTACTTC
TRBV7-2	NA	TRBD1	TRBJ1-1	CASSLGAGGVTEAFF	TGTGCCAGCAGCTTGGGGGCAGGGGGGGTCACTGAAGCTTTCTTT
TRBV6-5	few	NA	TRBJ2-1	CASRRVSGIADEQFF	TGTGCCAGCCGACGGGTCTCGGGCATAGCGGATGAGCAGTTCTTC
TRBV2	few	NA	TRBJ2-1	CASTPRGTPSYNEQFF	TGTGCCAGCACCCCAAGGGGGACCCCATCCTACAATGAGCAGTTCTTC
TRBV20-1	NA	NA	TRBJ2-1	CSARDLSVGGRWNEQFF	TGCAGTGCTAGAGATTTAAGTGTGGGGGGGCGGTGGAATGAGCAGTTCTTC
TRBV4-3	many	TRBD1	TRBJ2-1	CASSLDRGSNEQFF	TGCGCCAGCAGCCTTGACAGGGGTTCGAATGAGCAGTTCTTC
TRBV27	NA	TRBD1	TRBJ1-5	CASSGTAPFQPQHF	TGTGCCAGCAGTGGGACAGCCCCCTTTCAGCCCCAGCATTTT
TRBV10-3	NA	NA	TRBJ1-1	CATKGVEGRDTEAFF	TGTGCCACAAAAGGAGTCGAGGGGCGGGACACTGAAGCTTTCTTT